The rows below give T cell receptor beta chains drawn from one sample of a study of T cells in Graves' hyperthyroidism and ophthalmopathy. A single record per CDR3 protein comes from TCRdb applying MiXCR to the multiplex PCR reads. This table has a few hundred thousand distinct CDR3 sequences, 40% to 55% appearing once. Sequenced material: peripheral blood or thyroid tissue (not recorded which). The origin of the receptors is a woman aged 18-30 years with Graves' hyperthyroidism. CDR3s include the opening cysteine and the closing phenylalanine or tryptophan. Fields, in order: V gene, D gene, J gene, clone size, CDR3 DNA, CDR3 protein. A D gene is named only where the DNA matches it firmly. Only some rows state a clone size, as once, few, many or a class for expanded clones.

TRBV3-1	-	TRBJ2-7	-	TGTGCCAGCAGCCGGGGAGCTATAGAGCAGTACTTC	CASSRGAIEQYF
TRBV7-2	-	TRBJ1-2	many	TGTGCCAGCAGCTTCGTAGCTAACTATGGCTACACCTTC	CASSFVANYGYTF
TRBV27	TRBD2	TRBJ2-2	-	TGTGCCAGCACAGAGAGCGGGAGTTGGACCGGGGAGCTGTTTTTT	CASTESGSWTGELFF
TRBV4-2	TRBD2	TRBJ2-7	-	TGTGCCAGCAGCCAGGGGACTAGTCGTCCCGGGGAGCAGTACTTC	CASSQGTSRPGEQYF
TRBV20-1	-	TRBJ1-2	many	TGCAGTGCTAGACCCCCACTTGGGGGGTATGGCTACACCTTC	CSARPPLGGYGYTF
TRBV7-9	-	TRBJ1-1	-	TGTGCCAGCAGCCCCAGCGGGACAAACACTGAAGCTTTCTTT	CASSPSGTNTEAFF
TRBV10-3	-	TRBJ1-1	many	TGTGCCATCAGGGACAGTCCCCCAAGTGGCACTGAAGCTTTCTTT	CAIRDSPPSGTEAFF
TRBV29-1	-	TRBJ2-5	once	TGCAGCTCGTCAGAGACCCAGTACTTC	CSSSETQYF
TRBV6-1	TRBD2	TRBJ2-7	-	TGTGCCAGCAAACGGGGGGGCGAGCAGTACTTC	CASKRGGEQYF
TRBV29-1	-	TRBJ2-6	many	TGCAGCGTTGAAGAGGGGTTTCCGTTTCTCTCTGGGGCCAACGTCCTGACTTTC	CSVEEGFPFLSGANVLTF
TRBV6-1	TRBD2	TRBJ2-5	many	TGTGCCAGCAGTGCAAGGGAGGGGAGCTGGGAGACCCAGTACTTC	CASSAREGSWETQYF